This TCR beta chain was captured in a study of blood T cell repertoires in COVID-19. Only in-frame clones appear in the TCRdb table, and some are missing; sequencing was by immunoSEQ multiplex PCR. The sample yields roughly 120,000 clones, 82% seen once. CDR3 length equals 14 residues. V gave up 4 bases and J gave up 7 bases; unmatched junction bases: 9. The germline gives CDR1 SQVTM, CDR2 ANQGSEA. This TCR came from a man in his 70s with active or convalescent COVID-19. The chain recombines TRBV29-1 with TRBJ1-4, with 7 bases aligning to TRBD1. The sequenced sample was peripheral blood. The CDR3 DNA reads TGCAGCGTTGGCACAGGGGAGGAACGTGAAAAACTGTTTTTT. The encoded protein is CSVGTGEEREKLFF.